The sequence of this T cell receptor beta chain was determined in a study of beta chain features in type 1 diabetes. CDR1 is SGDLS and CDR2 is YYNGEE in the germline V gene. V was shortened by 2 bases and J by 5 bases, with 10 bases between the two germline ends. The CDR3 runs 13 residues. Ten or more counts support this clone. Expressed TCRB transcripts got sequenced, as all isolated RNA was reverse transcribed. The method was immunoSEQ multiplex PCR; TCRdb's version includes in-frame clones alone and lacks a portion of them. Here the sample spans fewer than 400,000 clones, less than 9.5% being singletons.

The chain combines TRBV9 with TRBJ1-2; D uncertain. This clonotype originated in a woman under 30 in good health. Sequencing was performed on central memory CD4+ T cells from blood. The chain's CDR3 is CASSVTDGYGYTF. Here the CDR3 DNA reads TGTGCCAGCAGCGTGACTGACGGGTATGGCTACACCTTC. Full variable domain (rest looked up from reference TRBV9 and TRBJ1-2): DSGVTQTPKHLITATGQRVTLRCSPRSGDLSVYWYQQSLDQGLQFLIQYYNGEERAKGNILERFSAQQFPDLHSELNLSSLELGDSALYFCASSVTDGYGYTFGSGTRLTVV.